Below, 18 T cell receptor beta chains from the same sample are listed, as sequenced in a study of patients and donors after allogeneic stem cell transplantation (dated by TCRdb to the early 2020s). The protocol used for the library was RT-PCR. Sequenced using a NextSeq 550. Clones were called with MiXCR by TCRdb after fastp trimmed the public reads at Q25, and only in-frame beta chains were retained. Entries that share a CDR3 protein sequence are merged under the most common genes and DNA. Counted in this sample were about 960,000 distinct CDR3 sequences; roughly 18% of them appeared once. Clones ranked in the top ten supply around 6% of the sample. Sequencing was done on a sample of blood, either unsorted or a sorted T cell fraction (not recorded which). The receptors derive from a human donor who was either an allogeneic HSCT recipient or a stem cell or donor lymphocyte infusion donor (not recorded which). It is not recorded whose cells these are; they may come from a transplant donor.

CDR3 nucleotide sequence: TGTGCCAGCAGTCGTCCGGGGGTCGGGACCGGGGAGCTGTTTTTT. Encoded protein: CASSRPGVGTGELFF. The V and J genes are TRBV2 and TRBJ2-2; D is perhaps TRBD2 (6 bases). Germline CDR1 is SNHLY and CDR2 is FYNNEI. The CDR3 spans 15 residues. V lost 5 bases, J lost 5 bases, and 15 bases lay in between.

The CDR3 protein is CASSPKQGLEAFF. CDR3 DNA sequence: TGCGCCAGCAGCCCTAAACAGGGGCTTGAAGCTTTCTTT. The chain couples TRBV5-1 to TRBJ1-1, with 7 bases lining up with TRBD1. The CDR3 has 13 residues. V gave up 4 bases and J gave up 7 bases; unmatched junction bases: 7. Looked up from germline, CDR1 is SGHRS and CDR2 is YFSETQ.

The chain uses TRBV12-3 or TRBV12-4 and TRBJ2-3; D is perhaps TRBD2 (6 bases). The CDR3 sequence is 14 residues long. V lost 3 bases and J 4 bases, leaving 11 bases between the germline ends. As DNA, the CDR3 is TGTGCCAGCAGTTTTGGGGGGAGCGCAGATACGCAGTATTTT. Encoded protein: CASSFGGSADTQYF.

The genes are TRBV5-6 and TRBJ1-1; a possible D gene is TRBD1 (5 bases). Between the trimmed V and J ends, which lost 5 bases and 4 bases, there was a span of 12 bases. CDR3 length: 13 residues. Germline V lookup: CDR1 SGHDT, CDR2 YYEEEE. The CDR3 sequence: CASRFDRGTEAFF. CDR3 bases: TGTGCCAGCAGATTTGACAGAGGCACTGAAGCTTTCTTT.

This chain links TRBV24-1 with TRBJ2-3; 9 bases are a match to TRBD1. V trimming: 4 bases; J trimming: 5 bases; junction bases outside the gene matches: 6. Germline V CDR1 and CDR2: KGHDR, SFDVKD. The CDR3 runs to 15 residues. The DNA for the CDR3 is TGTGCCACCAGTGACCCGGGACAGGGAGGAGATACGCAGTATTTT. Protein product: CATSDPGQGGDTQYF.

This clonotype turned up a few times. The chain joins TRBV3-1 to TRBJ1-1; possible D gene TRBD1, 5 bases. V lost 1 base and J 3 bases, leaving 15 bases between the germline ends. Germline loops: CDR1 LGHDT, CDR2 YNNKEL (reference sequence). This CDR3 comprises 16 residues. Written as DNA, the CDR3 is TGTGCCAGCAGCCAAGCGGGGGGGGATCGCTACACTGAAGCTTTCTTT. Translated: CASSQAGGDRYTEAFF.

This chain joins TRBV25-1 and TRBJ2-1; D is unclear. Germline lookup yields CDR1 MGHDK and CDR2 SYGVNS. The germline V and J ends were trimmed by 0 bases and 10 bases, with 7 bases remaining between them. The CDR3 totals 12 residues. CDR3 nucleotides: TGTGCCAGCAGTGAATATCGTTCCGAGCAGTTCTTC. Residues: CASSEYRSEQFF. Supplemented by reference TRBV25-1 and TRBJ2-1, the full variable domain reads EADIYQTPRYLVIGTGKKITLECSQTMGHDKMYWYQQDPGMELHLIHYSYGVNSTEKGDLSSESTVSRIRTEHFPLTLESARPSHTSQYLCASSEYRSEQFFGPGTRLTVL.

A word on this clonotype: The CDR3 carries no conserved terminal phenylalanine or tryptophan, so it likely arises from a read error. J is TRBJ2-1 and V is TRBV11-3; 12 positions agree with TRBD2. Germline CDR1 reads SGHNT; CDR2 reads YENEEA. V dropped 5 bases and J dropped 10; count of bases not matched to a gene: 12. This CDR3 has 16 residues. The CDR3 region has the DNA TGTGCCAGCAGCCTTAACCTAGCGGGAGGGCCTGGAGAGCAGTTCCTC. Its translation: CASSLNLAGGPGEQFL.

This clonotype has just a few counts. This chain links TRBV11-1 with TRBJ2-1; 9 bases match TRBD2. V was pared by 5 bases and J by 3 bases, with 8 bases of the junction left unmatched. Germline V gene sequence: CDR1 SGHAT, CDR2 FQDESV (reference sequence). The length of the CDR3 is 16 residues. CDR3 nucleotides: TGTGCCAGCAGCATTTTTAGCGGGGGACGCTACAATGAGCAGTTCTTC. Its translation: CASSIFSGGRYNEQFF.

This clonotype has at least ten counts. The chain is built from TRBV4-1 and TRBJ2-2; D ambiguous. V lost 1 base and J 5 bases, leaving 8 bases between the germline ends. The CDR3 contains 14 residues. CDR1 and CDR2 from the germline V gene are MGHRA and YSYEKL. The CDR3 sequence: CASSQGLLTGELFF. In DNA form, the CDR3 reads TGCGCCAGCAGCCAAGGACTCCTAACCGGGGAGCTGTTTTTT.

J is TRBJ2-3 and V is TRBV6-2 or TRBV6-3; the match to TRBD1 covers 10 bases. CDR1 is MNHEY, CDR2 SVGEGT, per germline. V was pared by 8 bases and J by 2 bases, with 7 bases of the junction left unmatched. The CDR3 covers 15 residues. Written as DNA, the CDR3 is TGTGCCAGCCTGGACAGGGGGGGATACACAGATACGCAGTATTTT. Amino acids: CASLDRGGYTDTQYF.

The chain couples TRBV12-3 or TRBV12-4 to TRBJ2-5; 11 positions agree with TRBD2. V gave up 6 bases and J gave up 2 bases; unmatched junction bases: 11. The CDR3 extends over 17 amino acids. The CDR3 reads CASSPRLAGYPQETQYF. DNA of the CDR3: TGTGCCAGCAGCCCTAGACTAGCGGGGTACCCACAAGAGACCCAGTACTTC.

The V and J genes are TRBV11-2 and TRBJ2-3; TRBD2 aligns across 10 bases. The trim removed 2 bases at V and 0 bases at J, leaving 14 bases unmatched. Germline lookup yields CDR1 SGHAT and CDR2 FQNNGV. This CDR3 comprises 20 residues. CDR3: CASSLQLAGARSLSTDTQYF. CDR3 in DNA: TGTGCCAGCAGCTTACAGCTAGCGGGGGCCCGAAGCCTAAGCACAGATACGCAGTATTTT. The full variable domain, its missing parts supplied by reference TRBV11-2 and TRBJ2-3, is EAGVAQSPRYKIIEKRQSVAFWCNPISGHATLYWYQQILGQGPKLLIQFQNNGVVDDSQLPKDRFSAERLKGVDSTLKIQPAKLEDSAVYLCASSLQLAGARSLSTDTQYFGPGTRLTVL.

This clonotype was seen a few times. V usage is TRBV6-5 and J usage is TRBJ2-2; a weak D match, TRBD1 (5 bases). V lost 2 bases and J 6 bases, leaving 13 bases between the germline ends. Germline CDR1 is MNHEY and CDR2 is SVGAGI. The CDR3 covers 15 residues. CDR3 in amino acids: CASSYQSGLAGELFF. The CDR3 DNA sequence: TGTGCCAGCAGTTACCAGTCAGGGCTGGCCGGGGAGCTGTTTTTT.

There are a few counts of this clonotype. The chain links TRBV12-3 or TRBV12-4 to TRBJ1-1; TRBD1 agrees at 9 bases. With 1 base clipped from V and 0 bases from J, the junction kept 9 bases outside the gene matches. CDR3 size: 18 residues. The DNA for the CDR3 is TGTGCCAGCAGTTTAGTTTCGGGGGACAGGGTAATGAACACTGAAGCTTTCTTT. Residues: CASSLVSGDRVMNTEAFF.

The rearrangement links TRBV6-5 to TRBJ1-6; a weak D match, TRBD1 (5 bases). The ends were cut back, 2 bases at V and 8 bases at J, with 10 bases in the middle. Germline V gives CDR1 MNHEY, CDR2 SVGAGI. CDR3 length equals 14 residues. The CDR3 region is CASSYRGGDSPLHF. CDR3 coding DNA: TGTGCCAGCAGTTACAGGGGAGGAGATTCACCCCTCCACTTT.

This clonotype was observed a handful of times. The CDR3 sequence is CASAIAEISYEQYF. Here the CDR3 DNA reads TGTGCCAGCGCTATAGCGGAAATCTCCTACGAGCAGTACTTC. The V and J genes are TRBV27 and TRBJ2-7, with D maybe TRBD2 (6 bases). Per the germline V gene, CDR1 is MNHEY and CDR2 is SMNVEV (reference sequence). The CDR3 extends over 14 amino acids. Trimming left V 8 bases short and J 0 bases short, with 14 bases between.

The CDR3 region is CASSRQGIGAKNIQYF. CDR3 in DNA: TGTGCCAGCTCCAGACAGGGCATCGGAGCCAAAAACATTCAGTACTTC. The rearrangement links TRBV18 to TRBJ2-4; 7 bases are shared with TRBD1. V shed 6 bases and J 0 bases; nucleotides not matched to a gene: 8. The CDR3 length is 16 residues. Germline-derived CDR1 and CDR2 are KGHSH and LQKENI.